Detailed here is one T cell receptor (beta chain). The target antigen is unknown. Generated by immunoSEQ multiplex PCR, the TCRdb table keeps only in-frame clones and is missing some. The sample lists about 2.1 million clones, under 95% occurring once. Naive CD8 cells, CD45RO-negative and positively selected for CCR7, excluded terminally differentiated effector memory CD45RA+ cells. Germline CDR1 reads SGHTA; CDR2 reads FQGTGA. With 1 base clipped from V and 5 bases from J, the junction kept 21 bases outside the gene matches. The CDR3 length is 20 residues. This sample is part of a study of shared clonotypes between healthy human individuals. The study's findings and limits: Sampling covered blood only; tissue repertoires likely differ.

The V and J genes are TRBV7-3 and TRBJ2-3; 7 nucleotides agree with TRBD2. The source material was naive CD8+ T cells from PBMCs. This sequence was found in a young man in good health. Some clones in this sample may be carry-over from other donors' samples. The CDR3 here is CASSLNGRGLVQSHKDTQYF. CDR3 nucleotide sequence: TGTGCCAGCAGCTTAAACGGAAGAGGACTAGTCCAATCCCACAAAGATACGCAGTATTTT.